Shown below are 9 T cell receptor beta chains from a single sample sequenced in a study of siplizumab effects on memory and regulatory T cells. Assay: immunoSEQ multiplex PCR; the TCRdb copy retains only in-frame clones and omits some. The sample has about 100,000 clones, approximately 92% seen once. What was sequenced was CD4+ T cells sorted from blood. The receptors derive from a human donor in good health.

The rearrangement joins TRBV6-6 to TRBJ2-5; D ambiguous. Trimming pared 5 bases from V and 2 bases from J, leaving 6 bases between. Germline CDR1 is MNHNY and CDR2 is SVGAGI (reference sequence). CDR3 length: 12 residues. The DNA of the CDR3 is TGTGCCAGCAGTACGACACAAGAGACCCAGTACTTC. Its translation: CASSTTQETQYF.

The chain uses TRBV21-1 and TRBJ2-3; TRBD2 reflects the table's D call only, with no check against the DNA. TRBV21-1 corresponds to a pseudogene. This CDR3 has 19 amino acids. DNA for the CDR3: TGTGCCAGCAGAAAGCCCGGGACTAGCGGGGGGCCCGACACAGATACGCAGTATTTT. This codes for CASRKPGTSGGPDTDTQYF.

The chain recombines TRBV18 with TRBJ2-6; no definite D call. This CDR3 spans 14 amino acids. Germline assignment: CDR1 KGHSH and CDR2 LQKENI. V shed 8 bases and J shed 2 bases, with 10 bases lying between them. The CDR3 DNA reads TGTGCCAGCCGTTCATACACTGGGGCCAACGTCCTGACTTTC. It codes for CASRSYTGANVLTF.

The chain recombines TRBV2 with TRBJ1-1; D is possibly TRBD1 (6 bases). Germline-derived CDR1 and CDR2 are SNHLY and FYNNEI. The CDR3 length is 14 residues. V lost 10 bases and J lost 5, with 20 bases in between. In DNA form, the CDR3 reads TGTGCCACCGCGAGGGGGAAGGTAGTTACTGAAGCTTTCTTT. It yields the protein CATARGKVVTEAFF.

The V gene is TRBV6-5, the J gene TRBJ2-5; 9 positions match TRBD1. CDR1 is MNHEY and CDR2 is SVGAGI in the germline V gene. The CDR3 totals 15 residues. After removal of 7 bases from V and 2 bases from J, the junction contained 8 bases not matched to a gene. The CDR3 nucleotides read TGTGCCAGCAATCAAGCCGGGACAGGGCAAGAGACCCAGTACTTC. This encodes CASNQAGTGQETQYF.

This clone is a singleton in its sample. The J gene is TRBJ2-2, the V gene TRBV11-2; D ambiguous. This CDR3 region has 16 residues. CDR1 SGHAT and CDR2 FQNNGV come from the germline V gene. The V gene lost 7 bases and the J gene lost 2 bases, with 17 bases spanning the gap. The CDR3 here is CASTLSPGGNTGELFF. The CDR3 DNA sequence: TGTGCCAGCACCCTGTCACCCGGCGGTAACACCGGGGAGCTGTTTTTT.

The chain uses TRBV20-1 and TRBJ2-7; D is undetermined. Trimming took 5 bases from V and 5 from J, leaving 7 bases between them. Germline loops: CDR1 DFQATT, CDR2 SNEGSKA (reference sequence). The CDR3 has 10 amino acids. The CDR3 spells CSAGRHEQYF. The DNA of the CDR3 is TGCAGTGCTGGACGTCACGAGCAGTACTTC.

J is TRBJ1-5 and V is TRBV7-3, with D perhaps matching TRBD1 (6 bases). The V gene's germline CDR1 is SGHTA and CDR2 FQGTGA. V was pared by 0 bases and J by 7 bases, with 13 bases between. CDR3 length: 15 residues. The CDR3 region is CASSLTGGPEQPQHF. The CDR3 DNA reads TGTGCCAGCAGCTTAACGGGGGGGCCCGAACAGCCCCAGCATTTT.

This sequence joins TRBV5-5 and TRBJ1-2; TRBD1 matches 8 bases. The ends lost 4 bases at V and 4 bases at J; junction bases unmatched: 15. CDR3 length: 17 amino acids. The V gene's germline CDR1 is SGHKS and CDR2 YYEKEE (reference sequence). CDR3 DNA sequence: TGTGCCAGCAGCGGACGGTGGGGGACAGGAATGTTCTATGGCTACACCTTC. Protein sequence: CASSGRWGTGMFYGYTF.